This TCR beta chain originates from a study of cytomegalovirus exposure and HLA in healthy donors. Whole-study results and caveats: The majority of TCR sequences were rare, yet some public TCRs appeared in many donors. Researchers reported from a later analysis that most CMV-associated TCR beta chains appeared HLA-restricted.

CDR3 length: 12 residues. Germline CDR1 and CDR2: SNHLY and FYNNEI. Between the trimmed V and J ends, which lost 5 bases and 5 bases, there was a span of 6 bases. To note about this clone: The antigen remains undetermined.

PCR involved 60 Vbeta and 13 Jbeta primers. Profiling relied on immunoSEQ multiplex PCR, and the TCRdb table lists in-frame clones only, not all of them. This listing includes about 170,000 clones. The TCR originated in a woman aged 60 to 75 in good health and CMV-seronegative. The chain recombines TRBV2 with TRBJ2-2, with TRBD1 as a possible D gene (5 bases). Sequenced material: PBMCs. In nucleotides, the CDR3 is TGTGCCAGCAGTCAGGGAACCGGGGAGCTGTTTTTT. This encodes CASSQGTGELFF. The full variable domain, rest sourced from reference TRBV2 and TRBJ2-2, is EPEVTQTPSHQVTQMGQEVILRCVPISNHLYFYWYRQILGQKVEFLVSFYNNEISEKSEIFDDQFSVERPDGSNFTLKIRSTKLEDSAMYFCASSQGTGELFFGEGSRLTVL.